This paragraph reports one T cell receptor beta chain. The clone's antigen remains unknown. One base away there is no much larger clone; base qualities are not given. The method behind the library was PCR. DNA from cultured CD4+ T cells was subjected to TCR sequencing with the Oncomine TCR Beta short-read assay at the Johns Hopkins FTIC core. The QIAamp micro DNA kit was used to extract genomic DNA from the cultured CD4+ T cells. Oncomine TCR Beta libraries from cultured CD4+ T cells were pooled with unique dual indexes and sequenced on an Illumina iSeq 100. The original methods were these. Non-productive sequences were removed, and CDR3s not starting with C, not ending with F or W, or shorter than 7 amino acids were discarded. Antigen-specific clonotypes were identified with the MANAFEST web application by comparing peptide-stimulated wells with reference and other culture wells. For a clone to be called positive, the clone needed an FDR below 0.05, an odds ratio above 5, and a productive frequency above 0.1% in at least two of three replicate wells. A clonotype counted as cross-reactive if it showed significant expansion both in the SARS-CoV-2 spike wells and in at least one common cold coronavirus spike condition. Similarity between CDR3 sequences was evaluated in R version 3.6.1 using Levenshtein distances (stringdist) and unrooted phylogenetic trees (ape). TCRdb passed the public sequencing reads through fastp at Q25 and MiXCR, retaining productive beta sequences. Merged by CDR3 protein, the rows form single entries marked with the most common genes and DNA. The V and J calls come from TCRdb's annotation, not from the publication. In this sample the table shows about 9,100 distinct CDR3 sequences, 33% of which occur a single time. The top ten clonotypes cover approximately 24% of the sample.

This sample is drawn from a study of vaccination and CD4 T cells after COVID-19 (dated by TCRdb to 2021 to 2024). Study-level background: The convalescent cohort comprised six males and four females, including two Hispanic individuals, seven Caucasians, two Asians and one multiracial person. Two doses of either the Pfizer-BioNTech BNT162b2 vaccine (n=8) or the Moderna mRNA-1273 vaccine (n=2) were administered to participants. Post-COVID blood samples from convalescent patients were collected a median of roughly 100 days after diagnosis, with a range of 35 to 161 days. The time from the second vaccine dose to post-vaccine blood sampling had a median of 72 days and ranged from about 14 to 241 days. For stimulating the cultures, overlapping spike peptide pools were used, derived from SARS-CoV-2 as well as from the common cold coronaviruses HCoV-NL63, HCoV-OC43 and HCoV-229E. Control cultures used a CEFX viral epitope pool as positive control, an HIV-1 Nef peptide pool as negative control, or no peptide. The spike-specific CD4+ TCR repertoire was compared before and after mRNA vaccination in over nine COVID-19 convalescent patients and a handful of infection-naive healthy vaccine recipients. At the TCR clonotype level, an earlier paper using these donors assessed memory CD4+ T cell crossreactivity between SARS-CoV-2 and common cold coronavirus spike proteins. Points the paper makes about the study in general: The median number of SARS-CoV-2-reactive clonotypes rose from under 25 after infection to 30 to 45 after vaccination, but the change was not significant. Of the vaccine-specific clones found in convalescent patients, nearly all (304 of 307) were mono-reactive for SARS-CoV-2 spike instead of being cross-reactive with common cold coronaviruses. The study included relatively few convalescent patients and did not analyze early timepoints after natural infection. In convalescent patients, a median 86.3% of post-vaccine SARS-CoV-2-reactive clones were detected only after vaccination, and vaccine-specific priming was suggested by this finding.

From the cysteine up to the phenylalanine, the CDR3 has a length of 15 residues. This entry keeps only the CDR3 DNA: 45 bases, framed from base 1. V ends up 6 bases short and J 7 bases short, with an unmatched junction base count of 9. The treatment or condition label here, explained by the study, means: approximately nine-day PBMC culture with coronavirus spike peptide pools or control peptides (ViraFEST assay). CD4+ T cells from unexposed donors were collected before the COVID-19 pandemic (2011-2018). To expand antigen-specific T cells with peptide pools and then pick out the expanded clonotypes through TCR sequencing, the study relied on the ViraFEST assay. Each well held 2 million to 2.5 million PBMCs cultured with about 9.8 ug/ml peptide pools in IMDM containing about 5% human AB serum and 7.5 to 10 IU/ml IL-2. On days 3 and 7, half of the culture medium was replaced with fresh IL-2-containing medium. After around 11 days of culture, CD4+ T cells were isolated by negative selection using the EasySep CD4+ T cell isolation kit. Unexposed donor CD4+ T cells were tested for reactivity to SARS-CoV-2 S and N and four common cold coronavirus spike pools, as cell number allowed. PBMCs were separated from whole blood using Ficoll-Paque Plus gradient centrifugation and then either used fresh or cryopreserved at -140C. Culture conditions were generally each tested in triplicate wells. The leukapheresis product used for the unexposed donors was purchased from a commercial source.

The specimen sequenced was CD4+ T cells from blood, cultured in vitro. The chain was built from TRBV12-3 or TRBV12-4 and TRBJ2-1; 10 central nucleotides agree with TRBD2. This sequence originates from a human donor in good health. The CDR3 corresponds to CASRRAGGLMNEQFF. The DNA is as follows: TGTGCCAGCAGGAGAGCGGGAGGGCTTATGAATGAGCAGTTCTTC.